The sequence of this T cell receptor (beta chain) was determined in a study of cytomegalovirus exposure and HLA in healthy donors. Study-level background: The 120 or so validation repertoires and the approximately 670 first-cohort repertoires shared a platform, a later analysis reported. Points from the study as a whole: Researchers catalogued over 150 TCR beta chains as cytomegalovirus-associated. Most TCR sequences proved rare, with some public TCRs found in many donors. A later analysis found first-cohort TCR clusters tended to co-occur in the 120 validation repertoires.

About this clone: Its target is unknown.

Generated by immunoSEQ multiplex PCR, the TCRdb table keeps only in-frame clones and is missing some. The data show some 84,000 clones, more than 75% seen once. The V and J ends lost 2 bases and 6 bases, in that order; junction bases with no gene match: 6. This CDR3 has 15 amino acids. Germline lookup yields CDR1 MNHNY and CDR2 SVGAGI (reference sequence). This clonotype was sampled from a young man in good health and CMV-seronegative. The rearrangement joins TRBV6-6 to TRBJ1-2; 10 bases line up with TRBD1. Sequenced: PBMCs. CDR3 loop: CASSYNPTGGNGYTF. CDR3 nucleotides: TGTGCCAGCAGTTACAATCCGACAGGGGGCAATGGCTACACCTTC.